Listed below are T cell receptor beta chains from one sample, sequenced in a study of control samples from healthy donors and cancer patients. Using immunoSEQ multiplex PCR, the repertoire was profiled, and TCRdb retains in-frame clones only, with some absent. The sample shows about 150,000 clones, nearly 95% of them seen only once. The sequenced material came from blood. The receptors come from a man over 45 in good health. The CDR3 runs from the conserved cysteine through the conserved F or W. D genes are given only for firm matches. Clone sizes are given selectively: once, few, many, or a class where the clone is expanded.

>TRBV28|-|TRBJ1-5|TRBD1
TGTGCCAGCAGTCCCGACAGGGGGTTTGAGCCCCAGCATTTT
CASSPDRGFEPQHF
>TRBV18|-|TRBJ2-7|-
TGTGCCAGCTCACGAGACAGGTCCTACGAGCAGTACTTC
CASSRDRSYEQYF
>TRBV30|-|TRBJ2-1|-
TGTGCCTGGAGTGTACGCAGCTACAATGAGCAGTTCTTC
CAWSVRSYNEQFF
>TRBV6-5|-|TRBJ1-6|-
TGTGCGATATTACACCTCACAGGTTCACCCCTCCACTTT
CAILHLTGSPLHF
>TRBV20-1|once|TRBJ1-5|-
TGCAGTGCTAGGGGAGATCAGCCCCAGCATTTT
CSARGDQPQHF
>TRBV10-3|-|TRBJ1-1|TRBD1
TGTGCCATCAGTAACTCCGGCTACAGGGGAAACACTGAAGCTTTCTTT
CAISNSGYRGNTEAFF
>TRBV18|few|TRBJ2-3|TRBD1
TGTGCCAGCTCACTGACAGGGGGAAAAGATACGCAGTATTTT
CASSLTGGKDTQYF
>TRBV19|-|TRBJ1-2|TRBD1
TGTGCCAGTAGTATAGGGGGACAGGGAAACTATGGCTACACCTTC
CASSIGGQGNYGYTF
>TRBV7-2|-|TRBJ2-1|-
TGTGCCAGCCGACAGGCCGCCCCCTACAATGAGCAGTTCTTC
CASRQAAPYNEQFF
>TRBV27|-|TRBJ1-2|-
TGTGCCAGCTGGACGGGATCGGGAGGCTACACCTTC
CASWTGSGGYTF
>TRBV7-2|-|TRBJ2-2|TRBD2
TGTGCCAGCAGCCCGGGACTAGCGGGGACCACCGGGGAGCTGTTTTTT
CASSPGLAGTTGELFF
>TRBV5-5|-|TRBJ2-7|TRBD2
TGTGCCAGCAGCTACACTAGCGGAAACTACGAGCAGTACTTC
CASSYTSGNYEQYF
>TRBV27|-|TRBJ2-7|TRBD1
TGTGCCAGCAGTTTAGTCGGGACAGGCTACGAGCAGTACTTC
CASSLVGTGYEQYF
>TRBV29-1|-|TRBJ2-1|TRBD2
TGCAGCGGCGACCCGGGACTAGCGGGAAATGAGCAGTTCTTC
CSGDPGLAGNEQFF
>TRBV3-1/TRBV3-2|-|TRBJ2-3|TRBD2
TGTGCCAGCAGCCAAGGAACTAGCGGGACCGATACGCAGTATTTT
CASSQGTSGTDTQYF
>TRBV28|-|TRBJ1-1|-
TGTGCCAGCAGCGAAGGGGACTATTATACGAACACTGAAGCTTTCTTT
CASSEGDYYTNTEAFF
>TRBV11-2|-|TRBJ2-7|TRBD1
TGTGCCAGCAGCTTAGTGGGGGTGACAGGGGTTACCTACGAGCAGTACTTC
CASSLVGVTGVTYEQYF
>TRBV7-2|-|TRBJ2-3|TRBD2
TGTGCCAGCAGCTCACGGCGGGAGGGGGATACGCAGTATTTT
CASSSRREGDTQYF
>TRBV7-9|-|TRBJ2-7|-
TGTGCCAGCAGCTTAGATAGACAGACCTACGAGCAGTACTTC
CASSLDRQTYEQYF
>TRBV2|once|TRBJ2-1|-
TGTGCCAGCAGTGTGGCGAATGAGCAGTTCTTC
CASSVANEQFF
>TRBV19|-|TRBJ1-2|TRBD1
TGTGCCAGTAGTCCGATCCCGGACAGGCGCCTTGGCTACACCTTC
CASSPIPDRRLGYTF
>TRBV9|-|TRBJ2-3|-
TGTGCCAGCAGCGCCCGGGGGCGGAGCGGATTCACAGATACGCAGTATTTT
CASSARGRSGFTDTQYF
>TRBV19|-|TRBJ1-5|TRBD1
TGTGCCAGTAGTATGGGACAGCTAGGCAATCAGCCCCAGCATTTT
CASSMGQLGNQPQHF